This section outlines one T cell receptor (beta chain) sequence together with its context. Authors' processing steps: Reference gene primer amplification in the assay estimated nucleated cell counts. Data came from immunoSEQ multiplex PCR; TCRdb stores just in-frame clones and leaves some out. V and J calls plus clone size are reproduced from that table; the DNA served to infer D and trimming. Among approximately 90,000 clones listed, approximately 86% were seen once. The data originate from a study of blood T cell repertoires in COVID-19. On the study more broadly: COVID-19 samples, acute and convalescent, were from the United States, Italy and Spain. Nucleic acid was either cDNA or gDNA, and it came from T cells, B-cell-depleted T cells, or PBMCs.

Germline V lookup: CDR1 SGHTA, CDR2 FQGNSA. Trimming stripped 6 bases from V and 3 bases from J, with 14 bases between. This CDR3 has 14 residues. Input material: peripheral blood. V usage is TRBV7-2 and J usage is TRBJ1-2; perhaps TRBD1 as D (6 bases). The TCR comes from an elderly man with active or convalescent COVID-19. The CDR3 coding sequence is TGTGCCAGCAGTCGCGGGGGGCTAGACTATGGCTACACCTTC. It specifies CASSRGGLDYGYTF.